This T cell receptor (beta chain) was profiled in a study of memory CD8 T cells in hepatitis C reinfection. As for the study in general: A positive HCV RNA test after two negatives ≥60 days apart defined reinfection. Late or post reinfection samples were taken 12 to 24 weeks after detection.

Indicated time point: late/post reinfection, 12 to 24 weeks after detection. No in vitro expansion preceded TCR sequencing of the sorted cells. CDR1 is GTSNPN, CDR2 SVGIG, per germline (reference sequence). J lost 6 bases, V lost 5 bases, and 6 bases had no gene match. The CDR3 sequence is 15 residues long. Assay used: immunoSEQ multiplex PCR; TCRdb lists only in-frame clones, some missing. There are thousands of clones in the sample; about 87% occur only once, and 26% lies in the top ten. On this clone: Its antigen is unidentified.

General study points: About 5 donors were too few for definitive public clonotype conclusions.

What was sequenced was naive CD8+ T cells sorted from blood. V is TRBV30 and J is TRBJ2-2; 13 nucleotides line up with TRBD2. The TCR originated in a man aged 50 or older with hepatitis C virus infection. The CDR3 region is CAWGSLAGGPGELFF. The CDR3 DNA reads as TGTGCCTGGGGTTCACTAGCGGGAGGGCCCGGGGAGCTGTTTTTT. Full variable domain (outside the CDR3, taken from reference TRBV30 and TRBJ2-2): SQTIHQWPATLVQPVGSPLSLECTVEGTSNPNLYWYRQAAGRGLQLLFYSVGIGQISSEVPQNLSASRPQDRQFILSSKKLLLSDSGFYLCAWGSLAGGPGELFFGEGSRLTVL.